This T cell receptor beta chain was captured in a study of identical twins. The ends were cut back, 4 bases at V and 4 bases at J, with 13 bases in the middle. This CDR3 contains 14 residues. Each CDR3 protein gets one entry after TCRdb re-called the 5' RACE reads with MiXCR. In the table there are hundreds of thousands of distinct CDR3 sequences, less than 9% of which are singletons. In this sample, this clonotype turned up many times. The same specimen was also included in a second study, on yellow fever vaccine responses in identical twins.

The chain combines TRBV12-3 or TRBV12-4 with TRBJ2-5; D is uncertain. This sequence originates from a woman younger than 35 in good health. Specimen: memory (CD45RO+) T cells sorted from blood. For the CDR3, the DNA is TGTGCCAGCAGTTCCCAAGAGTTGATAGAGACCCAGTACTTC. Translation gives CASSSQELIETQYF.